This is a list of T cell receptor beta chains from one sample in a study of glioma-infiltrating T cells after dendritic cell vaccination. Libraries were prepared by immunoSEQ multiplex PCR; TCRdb keeps only in-frame clonotypes and omits some of them. This sample carries about 90,000 clones, under 85% of them seen once, and the ten largest clones take roughly 6.8%. The sequencing used blood, collected after dendritic cell vaccination. The receptors stem from a human donor with glioblastoma. Each CDR3 is given with its conserved first and last residue. Each record gives: J gene, V gene, CDR3 protein.

j_gene: TRBJ1-5; v_gene: TRBV11-2; CDR3aa: CASSFNGFNQPQHF
j_gene: TRBJ2-2; v_gene: TRBV7-2; CDR3aa: CASSIRQNTGELFF
j_gene: TRBJ1-2; v_gene: TRBV5-1; CDR3aa: CASSPRGGSMGYTF
j_gene: TRBJ1-2; v_gene: TRBV6-1; CDR3aa: CASSEASGGDNYGYTF
j_gene: TRBJ1-1; v_gene: TRBV2; CDR3aa: CASTQTLGNTEAFF
j_gene: TRBJ1-2; v_gene: TRBV5-4; CDR3aa: CASSGLRDRGLGYTF
j_gene: TRBJ2-5; v_gene: TRBV6-1; CDR3aa: CASSEWGGARQETQYF
j_gene: TRBJ1-1; v_gene: TRBV29-1; CDR3aa: CSVSGQGAVEAFF
j_gene: TRBJ1-5; v_gene: TRBV6-1; CDR3aa: CASTEVGQPQHF
j_gene: TRBJ2-1; v_gene: TRBV7-2; CDR3aa: CASSLASSYNEQFF
j_gene: TRBJ1-1; v_gene: TRBV18; CDR3aa: CASSPIQGENTEAFF
j_gene: TRBJ2-7; v_gene: TRBV11-2; CDR3aa: CASSLDDNVVREQYF
j_gene: TRBJ2-2; v_gene: TRBV5-1; CDR3aa: CASSTLSGEELFF
j_gene: TRBJ1-2; v_gene: TRBV2; CDR3aa: CASSEGDLYGYTF
j_gene: TRBJ1-4; v_gene: TRBV30; CDR3aa: CAWRPDRGRGEKLFF
j_gene: TRBJ1-2; v_gene: TRBV6-1; CDR3aa: CASLDRPPNYGYTF
j_gene: TRBJ2-3; v_gene: TRBV19; CDR3aa: CASSTPPADTQYF
j_gene: TRBJ1-2; v_gene: TRBV10-3; CDR3aa: CAISESGLSGQVGYTF
j_gene: TRBJ2-3; v_gene: TRBV18; CDR3aa: CASSPGGGSTDTQYF
j_gene: TRBJ2-1; v_gene: TRBV5-1; CDR3aa: CASSQDNVAGREQFF
j_gene: TRBJ2-7; v_gene: TRBV7-2; CDR3aa: CASSSSWDRVYEQYF
j_gene: TRBJ1-2; v_gene: TRBV14; CDR3aa: CASSLRGTGYGYTF
j_gene: TRBJ2-7; v_gene: TRBV4-1; CDR3aa: CASSQMQGVPNEQYF
j_gene: TRBJ1-2; v_gene: TRBV6-5; CDR3aa: CASSQSAAGGYTF
j_gene: TRBJ1-5; v_gene: TRBV28; CDR3aa: CASSTGQLGGNQPQHF
j_gene: TRBJ1-2; v_gene: TRBV7-2; CDR3aa: CASSPTRQYTNYGYTF
j_gene: TRBJ1-2; v_gene: TRBV29-1; CDR3aa: CSGATGGDGYTF
j_gene: TRBJ2-7; v_gene: TRBV9; CDR3aa: CASSVGGGNSYEQYF
j_gene: TRBJ2-5; v_gene: TRBV7-9; CDR3aa: CASSRTRGGKTQYF
j_gene: TRBJ2-1; v_gene: TRBV5-4; CDR3aa: CASSPERGFSNEQFF
j_gene: TRBJ2-5; v_gene: TRBV7-2; CDR3aa: CASSPRQRPLRGQETQYF
j_gene: TRBJ1-2; v_gene: TRBV4-2; CDR3aa: CASSQDGTEYGYTF
j_gene: TRBJ2-5; v_gene: TRBV5-4; CDR3aa: CASSDTGRTTFETQYF
j_gene: TRBJ2-1; v_gene: TRBV4-2; CDR3aa: CASSEGLAGGRVNNEQFF
j_gene: TRBJ2-7; v_gene: TRBV28; CDR3aa: CASSETGQGYEQYF
j_gene: TRBJ1-1; v_gene: TRBV5-8; CDR3aa: CASSLLSRFNPPSFKTEAFF
j_gene: TRBJ2-7; v_gene: TRBV9; CDR3aa: CASSVDRDSEQYF
j_gene: TRBJ2-7; v_gene: TRBV14; CDR3aa: CASSLGQGFHEQYF
j_gene: TRBJ2-2; v_gene: TRBV30; CDR3aa: CAWRGTSYSTGELFF
j_gene: TRBJ1-1; v_gene: TRBV30; CDR3aa: CAWTVTGGLNTEAFF
j_gene: TRBJ2-5; v_gene: TRBV2; CDR3aa: CASLDRARGTQYF
j_gene: TRBJ2-7; v_gene: TRBV5-1; CDR3aa: CASSPGTQYEQYF